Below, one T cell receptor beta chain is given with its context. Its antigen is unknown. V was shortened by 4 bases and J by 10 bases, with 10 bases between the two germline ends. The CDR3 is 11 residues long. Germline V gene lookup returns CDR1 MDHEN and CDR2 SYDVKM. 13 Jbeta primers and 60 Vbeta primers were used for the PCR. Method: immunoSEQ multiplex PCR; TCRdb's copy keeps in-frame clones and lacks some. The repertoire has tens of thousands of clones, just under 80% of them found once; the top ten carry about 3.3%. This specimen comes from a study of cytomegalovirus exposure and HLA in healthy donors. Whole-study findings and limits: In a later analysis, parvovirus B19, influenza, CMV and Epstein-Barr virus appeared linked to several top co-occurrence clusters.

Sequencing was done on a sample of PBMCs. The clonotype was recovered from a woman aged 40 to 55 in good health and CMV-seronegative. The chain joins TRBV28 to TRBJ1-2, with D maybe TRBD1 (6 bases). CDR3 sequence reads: CASSSGQVYTF. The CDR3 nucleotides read TGTGCCAGCAGTTCGGGACAAGTCTACACCTTC.